This TCR beta chain was captured in a study of T cell responses to AZD1222 COVID-19 vaccine. General study findings and limits: After two AZD1222 doses, spike-specific TCR breadth and depth rose versus day 0.

Data came from immunoSEQ multiplex PCR; TCRdb stores just in-frame clones and leaves some out. The sample carries approximately 150,000 clones, roughly 92% recorded once. On this clone itself: Its specificity is unknown.

This CDR3 is 16 amino acids long. In germline, CDR1 is ENHRY, CDR2 SYGVKD. Germline trimming cut 2 bases from V and 6 bases from J; bases unmatched to any gene: 9. This TCR was recovered from an adult in good health. Material: peripheral blood, obtained on day 0 of AZD1222 vaccination. V is TRBV10-3 and J is TRBJ2-7; 11 nucleotides match TRBD2. This chain's CDR3 is CAISEALAGALSEQYF. DNA of the CDR3: TGTGCCATCAGTGAGGCACTAGCGGGGGCCCTGAGCGAGCAGTACTTC.